This entry describes one T cell receptor (beta chain). The antigen remains unidentified. The sample is drawn from a study of siplizumab effects on memory and regulatory T cells. Whole-study findings and limits: The study found naive T cells seemingly more diverse than memory cells and seemingly major alloresponse contributors.

As described, mixed lymphocyte reaction cells underwent coculture at 37°C for a duration of approximately 6 days. Data came from immunoSEQ multiplex PCR; TCRdb stores just in-frame clones and leaves some out. This sample has some 7,800 clones, with about 38% found just once. The CDR3 is made up of 16 amino acids. Trimming cost V 2 bases and J 0 bases, with 12 bases left between them. Germline V gives CDR1 ENHRY, CDR2 SYGVKD. This chain connects TRBV10-3 to TRBJ2-3, with D tentatively TRBD1 or TRBD2 (5 bases each). The source is a human donor in good health; the cells came from an allogeneic mixed lymphocyte reaction. Material for sequencing was CFSE-low (dividing) CD8+ T cells sorted from an allogeneic mixed lymphocyte reaction. The CDR3 spells CAISEGDPSSTDTQYF. As DNA, the CDR3 is TGTGCCATCAGTGAGGGGGACCCCTCTAGCACAGATACGCAGTATTTT.